Shown below are 18 T cell receptor beta chains from a single sample sequenced in a study of CD8+ T cells in alopecia areata. Specified treatment: oral pan-JAK inhibitor, 5-10 mg twice daily. The authors extracted RNA and reverse transcribed it into cDNA as the sequencing template. Profiled with immunoSEQ multiplex PCR; TCRdb holds only in-frame clones, not every one. The sample consists of about 190,000 clones, roughly 60% of them appearing once. Sequenced material: CD4+ T cells sorted from blood, taken at week 24, from a patient treated with tofacitinib. The source of these receptors is a human donor with alopecia areata.

The gene calls are TRBV2 and TRBJ2-3, with D perhaps TRBD1 or TRBD2 (5 bases each). This CDR3 contains 13 residues. The germline CDR1 and CDR2 sequences are SNHLY and FYNNEI. V was cut by 4 bases and J by 2 bases, with 7 bases left in between. Here the CDR3 reads CASSGGYTDTQYF. The CDR3 bases are TGTGCCAGCAGTGGGGGGTACACAGATACGCAGTATTTT.

The chain couples TRBV7-8 to TRBJ2-7; TRBD2 matches at 7 bases. CDR3 length equals 15 residues. The germline gives CDR1 SGHVS, CDR2 FQNEAQ. The trim removed 5 bases at V and 6 bases at J, leaving 13 bases unmatched. CDR3 nucleotide sequence: TGTGCCAGCAGCCGGGGGGAAAGGGGACTGGGCGAGCAGTACTTC. It codes for CASSRGERGLGEQYF.

This rearrangement joins TRBV6-5 to TRBJ1-1; D not resolved. The CDR3 runs 14 residues. CDR1 and CDR2 (germline): MNHEY, SVGAGI. V was shortened by 2 bases and J by 4 bases, with 11 bases between the two germline ends. As DNA, the CDR3 is TGTGCCAGCAGTTACCCGGGATCGGGCACTGAAGCTTTCTTT. It translates to CASSYPGSGTEAFF.

The chain employs TRBV4-3 and TRBJ2-1; D is possibly TRBD2 (5 bases). The CDR3 consists of 15 residues. Between the trimmed V and J ends, which lost 3 bases and 5 bases, there was a span of 14 bases. From germline, CDR1 is LGHNA and CDR2 YSLEER. The CDR3 reads CASSHHNGLNNEQFF. For the CDR3, the DNA is TGCGCCAGCAGCCATCATAATGGACTCAACAATGAGCAGTTCTTC.

This clone was observed a few times. The chain carries TRBV6-5 and TRBJ1-1, with no clear D. V shed 6 bases and J shed 8 bases, with 22 bases lying between them. The CDR3 has 15 residues. The V gene's germline CDR1 is MNHEY and CDR2 SVGAGI. DNA of the CDR3: TGTGCCAGCAGCGACCCCACGGGCCGAACTATCGAAGCTTTCTTT. Its protein product is CASSDPTGRTIEAFF.

V gene TRBV11-3 combines with J gene TRBJ2-3; 13 positions match TRBD2. After removal of 5 bases from V and 0 bases from J, the junction contained 8 bases not matched to a gene. The CDR3 extends over 18 amino acids. Germline CDR1 and CDR2: SGHNT and YENEEA. CDR3 amino acids: CASSPGLAGDTSTDTQYF. In nucleotides, the CDR3 is TGTGCCAGCAGCCCCGGACTAGCGGGGGATACTAGCACAGATACGCAGTATTTT.

The rearrangement links TRBV29-1 to TRBJ2-7; 8 bases fit TRBD1. The CDR3 covers 14 residues. V trimming: 5 bases; J trimming: 0 bases; junction bases outside the gene matches: 6. In germline, CDR1 is SQVTM, CDR2 ANQGSEA. Here the CDR3 reads CSVSTTGGSYEQYF. The CDR3, as DNA: TGCAGCGTTTCAACCACAGGGGGCTCCTACGAGCAGTACTTC.

The V and J genes are TRBV9 and TRBJ1-6; tentative D call: TRBD1 (5 bases). The CDR3 covers 14 residues. The ends were cut back, 3 bases at V and 10 bases at J, with 14 bases in the middle. Germline lookup yields CDR1 SGDLS and CDR2 YYNGEE. CDR3 coding DNA: TGTGCCAGCAGCGCGGGGCAGGGTGGCTCACCCCTCCACTTT. It translates to CASSAGQGGSPLHF.

This clone is a singleton in its sample. J is TRBJ1-6 and V is TRBV30; D is possibly TRBD1 (6 bases). The V gene's germline CDR1 is GTSNPN and CDR2 SVGIG (reference sequence). Trimming took off 3 bases at V and 7 bases at J, with 16 bases between the two ends. CDR3 length: 15 residues. The CDR3 region is CAWRDGVQGNSPLHF. The CDR3 coding sequence is TGTGCCTGGAGGGATGGTGTACAGGGAAATTCACCCCTCCACTTT.

This clone was found a few times. The rearrangement links TRBV4-3 to TRBJ2-1; D might be TRBD1 (6 bases). Germline values: CDR1 LGHNA, CDR2 YSLEER. The V and J ends lost 2 bases and 1 base respectively, with 12 bases between them. The CDR3 has 16 amino acids. The CDR3 bases are TGCGCCAGCAGCCAAAGCTTTGGACAGTCCTACAATGAGCAGTTCTTC. It encodes CASSQSFGQSYNEQFF.

The CDR3 DNA reads as TGTGCCAGCAGTTTCCCTGGGGCCAACGTCCTGACTTTC. Translating gives CASSFPGANVLTF. The chain joins TRBV6-5 to TRBJ2-6; D unclear. Per the germline V gene, CDR1 is MNHEY and CDR2 is SVGAGI. Between the trimmed V and J ends, which lost 4 bases and 2 bases, there was a span of 3 bases. The length of the CDR3 is 13 residues.

V is TRBV5-1 and J is TRBJ2-6; possible D gene TRBD1, 6 bases. CDR1 and CDR2 from the germline V gene are SGHRS and YFSETQ. The CDR3 is 17 residues long. The V gene lost 2 bases and the J gene lost 0 bases, with 12 bases spanning the gap. CDR3 in DNA: TGCGCCAGCAGCTTCCGGACAGCTAGCTCTGGGGCCAACGTCCTGACTTTC. Residues: CASSFRTASSGANVLTF.

The chain is built from TRBV27 and TRBJ2-5; D tentatively fits TRBD1 or TRBD2 (6 bases each). The germline V gene encodes CDR1 MNHEY and CDR2 SMNVEV (reference sequence). The V end lost 2 bases, the J end lost 7 bases, and 8 bases lay between the germline ends. CDR3 length equals 12 residues. In DNA form, the CDR3 reads TGTGCCAGCAGTTTAGAGGGGGGGACCCAGTACTTC. Its translation is CASSLEGGTQYF.

V is TRBV4-3 and J is TRBJ2-3; D is unresolved. CDR3 length: 15 residues. In germline, CDR1 is LGHNA, CDR2 YSLEER. V was trimmed by 1 base and J by 6 bases, leaving 14 bases between them. DNA for the CDR3: TGCGCCAGCAGCCAAGCCATCCAGACGGGTGATACGCAGTATTTT. Residues: CASSQAIQTGDTQYF.

Only a few counts were recorded for this clone. This chain uses TRBV18 with TRBJ1-1; unclear D gene. Germline CDR1 reads KGHSH; CDR2 reads LQKENI. The CDR3 extends over 16 amino acids. Trimming shortened V by 3 bases and J by 4 bases, and 18 bases separated the two germline ends. Written as DNA, the CDR3 is TGTGCCAGCTCACCTACGGATGGAGTATTCGGCACTGAAGCTTTCTTT. Amino acid sequence: CASSPTDGVFGTEAFF.

A few counts support this clone. The rearrangement uses TRBV10-3 and TRBJ2-1; 7 bases fit TRBD1. The CDR3 has 15 residues. Per germline, CDR1 ENHRY and CDR2 SYGVKD. V shed 6 bases and J 0 bases; nucleotides not matched to a gene: 5. This CDR3 is CAISEDRASYNEQFF. The CDR3 DNA reads TGTGCCATCAGCGAAGACAGGGCCTCCTACAATGAGCAGTTCTTC.

The chain has TRBV7-2 and TRBJ2-7; the match to TRBD2 covers 9 bases. V lost 2 bases to trimming and J lost 4 bases; unmatched junction nucleotides: 6. This CDR3 comprises 15 residues. Germline CDR1 is SGHTA and CDR2 is FQGNSA. The CDR3, as DNA: TGTGCCAGCAGCTTAAGTCCAGCGGGGGGTTACGAGCAGTACTTC. This sequence encodes CASSLSPAGGYEQYF.

This rearrangement joins TRBV29-1 to TRBJ1-2, with TRBD1 matching over 9 bases. CDR1 and CDR2 from the germline V gene are SQVTM and ANQGSEA. The CDR3 contains 13 residues. The trim removed 4 bases at V and 4 bases at J, leaving 4 bases unmatched. The CDR3 loop reads CSVAGTGIYGYTF. CDR3 in DNA: TGCAGCGTTGCCGGGACAGGGATCTATGGCTACACCTTC.